Below, 12 T cell receptor beta chains from the same sample are listed, as sequenced in a study of naive and memory T cell subsets. The library had UMIs added by 3' ligation of an oligonucleotide to TCR cDNA. The SP2 primer and nested alpha and beta constant region primers amplified ligated cDNA in four rounds. TCRdb called the 5' RACE reads again in MiXCR, with one record for every CDR3 protein. The table has about 56,000 distinct CDR3 sequences, 7.6% seen once. All receptors derive from a female donor in good health.

Ten or more counts support this clonotype. The J gene is TRBJ1-5, the V gene TRBV12-3 or TRBV12-4; D gene ambiguous. The CDR3 length is 13 residues. The V end was cut by 6 bases, the J end by 2 bases, with 8 bases between. CDR3 sequence: CASSFSGNQPQHF. The CDR3 DNA reads TGTGCCAGCAGCTTTTCGGGCAATCAGCCCCAGCATTTT.

There are a few counts of this clonotype. The chain employs TRBV2 and TRBJ2-3; 7 bases line up with TRBD2. Trimming cost V 7 bases and J 2 bases; bases outside gene matches: 6. The germline CDR1 and CDR2 sequences are SNHLY and FYNNEI. The CDR3 runs 14 residues. The CDR3 bases are TGTGCCAGCAAGCGGGGCCCTGCCACAGATACGCAGTATTTT. The encoded protein is CASKRGPATDTQYF. Full variable domain (rest looked up from reference TRBV2 and TRBJ2-3): EPEVTQTPSHQVTQMGQEVILRCVPISNHLYFYWYRQILGQKVEFLVSFYNNEISEKSEIFDDQFSVERPDGSNFTLKIRSTKLEDSAMYFCASKRGPATDTQYFGPGTRLTVL.

This clonotype has a count of ten or more. Relative to the germline gene, one junction end is altered; a read error may explain this. CDR3 nucleotides: TGTGCCACCGCCTCAGATACCGGGACAGGGGTGCCCCACTTC. Residues: CATASDTGTGVPHF. This chain links TRBV2 with TRBJ1-2; 10 bases agree with TRBD1. This CDR3 contains 14 residues. Per the germline V gene, CDR1 is SNHLY and CDR2 is FYNNEI.

This clonotype has ten or more counts. The J gene is TRBJ1-6, the V gene TRBV2; D may be TRBD1 (6 bases). Trimming took 0 bases from V and 10 from J, leaving 13 bases between them. This CDR3 region has 15 residues. Germline values: CDR1 SNHLY, CDR2 FYNNEI. CDR3: CASSEATGFGSPLHF. Here the CDR3 DNA reads TGTGCCAGCAGTGAAGCAACAGGGTTCGGCTCACCCCTCCACTTT.

In its sample, this clonotype was seen many times. J is TRBJ1-5 and V is TRBV7-2, with unresolved D. The CDR3 runs to 13 residues. V was cut by 4 bases and J by 7 bases, with 11 bases left in between. Per germline, CDR1 SGHTA and CDR2 FQGNSA. For the CDR3, the DNA is TGTGCCAGCAGCTCCAATGGAGGCCAGCCCCAGCATTTT. Its protein product is CASSSNGGQPQHF.

The chain combines TRBV2 with TRBJ2-2; the match to TRBD1 covers 8 bases. In germline, CDR1 is SNHLY, CDR2 FYNNEI. Trimming at V came to 3 bases and at J to 3 bases, leaving 3 bases not matched to a gene. The CDR3 covers 15 residues. The CDR3 DNA is TGTGCCAGCAGTGAGACAGGGGCCGACACCGGGGAGCTGTTTTTT. Encoded protein: CASSETGADTGELFF.

This sequence joins TRBV20-1 and TRBJ2-7; D is possibly TRBD1 (6 bases). The CDR3 has 14 amino acids. CDR1 is DFQATT, CDR2 SNEGSKA, per germline (reference sequence). Trimming cost V 6 bases and J 3 bases, with 18 bases left between them. Here the CDR3 reads CSARRGTRSYEQYF. In nucleotides, the CDR3 is TGCAGTGCCCGCCGAGGGACAAGGAGCTACGAGCAGTACTTC.

This clonotype was observed a handful of times. As DNA, the CDR3 is TGTGCCAGCAGAGAACGACGGGGTGATAATTCACCCCTCCACTTT. Translation: CASRERRGDNSPLHF. The V and J genes are TRBV2 and TRBJ1-6, with D unresolved. V was pared by 6 bases and J by 5 bases, with 14 bases between. The CDR3 is 15 residues long. Per germline, CDR1 SNHLY and CDR2 FYNNEI.

There are a few counts of this clonotype. The chain uses TRBV7-6 and TRBJ1-3; a weak D match, TRBD1 (5 bases). Trimming took 1 base from V and 2 from J, leaving 12 bases between them. Germline values: CDR1 SGHVS, CDR2 FNYEAQ. CDR3 length: 16 residues. In DNA, the CDR3 is TGTGCCAGCAGCTTAGTGGTAGGACATGCTGGAAACACCATATATTTT. Translation: CASSLVVGHAGNTIYF. The whole variable domain, remainder taken from reference TRBV7-6 and TRBJ1-3, is GAGVSQSPRYKVTKRGQDVALRCDPISGHVSLYWYRQALGQGPEFLTYFNYEAQQDKSGLPNDRFSAERPEGSISTLTIQRTEQRDSAMYRCASSLVVGHAGNTIYFGEGSWLTVV.

Of note for this clonotype: One base away lies a much larger clone, so this may be a sequencing read error. The J gene is TRBJ1-1, the V gene TRBV6-2 or TRBV6-3; no reliable D call. Germline lookup yields CDR1 MNHEY and CDR2 SVGEGT. The CDR3 spans 13 residues. CDR3 bases: TGTGTCAGCCTTAGAGGTACAGCCACTGAAGCTTTCTTT. Translation: CVSLRGTATEAFF.

This CDR3 is CASSLDDIQETQYF. The DNA of the CDR3 is TGTGCCAGCAGCTTGGACGATATCCAAGAGACCCAGTACTTC. The chain joins TRBV5-4 to TRBJ2-5; D not resolved. V dropped 0 bases and J dropped 1 base, with 7 bases sitting between them. This CDR3 has 14 amino acids. Germline lookup yields CDR1 SGHNT and CDR2 YYREEE (reference sequence).

The chain joins TRBV6-5 to TRBJ1-4; D uncertain. This CDR3 spans 14 amino acids. With 5 bases removed from V and 0 bases from J, the gap between germline ends came to 7 bases. From germline, CDR1 is MNHEY and CDR2 SVGAGI. The CDR3 sequence: CASSVIATNEKLFF. Written as DNA, the CDR3 is TGTGCCAGCAGTGTGATTGCAACTAATGAAAAACTGTTTTTT.